Listed here are 4 T cell receptor beta chains from one sample, sequenced in a study of shared clonotypes between healthy human individuals. Data came from immunoSEQ multiplex PCR; TCRdb stores just in-frame clones and leaves some out. The sample holds 1.5 million to 2.5 million clones, roughly 95% seen once. CD45RO-negative, CCR7-selected cells formed the naive CD8 fraction, which excluded terminally differentiated effector memory CD45RA+ cells. The specimen was naive CD8+ T cells sorted from blood. These receptor sequences come from a man aged 18 to 30 in good health.

The chain combines TRBV7-8 with TRBJ1-2, with no clear D. Trimming pared 0 bases from V and 7 bases from J, leaving 9 bases between. The CDR3 consists of 13 residues. Per the germline V gene, CDR1 is SGHVS and CDR2 is FQNEAQ. CDR3 loop: CASSLAGGGGYTF. CDR3 sequence (DNA): TGTGCCAGCAGCTTAGCGGGCGGAGGTGGCTACACCTTC.

The J gene is TRBJ1-5, the V gene TRBV27; TRBD1 is a possible D gene (5 bases). Germline V gene lookup returns CDR1 MNHEY and CDR2 SMNVEV (reference sequence). The V gene lost 8 bases and the J gene lost 3 bases, with 20 bases spanning the gap. The CDR3 consists of 16 residues. The CDR3 DNA is TGTGCCAGCCAAAGTCTTGAGGGGTTTGACAATCAGCCCCAGCATTTT. It yields the protein CASQSLEGFDNQPQHF.

V and J are TRBV11-3 and TRBJ2-1, with D possibly being TRBD1 or TRBD2 (5 bases each). The CDR3 spans 14 residues. Germline loops: CDR1 SGHNT, CDR2 YENEEA. The V gene lost 5 bases and the J gene lost 6 bases, with 14 bases spanning the gap. Here the CDR3 reads CASSPPGPLNEQFF. The CDR3 nucleotides are TGTGCCAGCAGCCCACCGGGACCACTCAATGAGCAGTTCTTC.

The V call is TRBV5-1, the J call TRBJ1-6, with D possibly being TRBD1 (6 bases). V dropped 3 bases and J dropped 10 bases, with 17 bases sitting between them. The CDR3 totals 15 residues. Germline V CDR1 and CDR2: SGHRS, YFSETQ. CDR3 in amino acids: CASSYRAAFDSPLHF. DNA of the CDR3: TGCGCCAGCAGCTACAGGGCGGCCTTTGACTCACCCCTCCACTTT.